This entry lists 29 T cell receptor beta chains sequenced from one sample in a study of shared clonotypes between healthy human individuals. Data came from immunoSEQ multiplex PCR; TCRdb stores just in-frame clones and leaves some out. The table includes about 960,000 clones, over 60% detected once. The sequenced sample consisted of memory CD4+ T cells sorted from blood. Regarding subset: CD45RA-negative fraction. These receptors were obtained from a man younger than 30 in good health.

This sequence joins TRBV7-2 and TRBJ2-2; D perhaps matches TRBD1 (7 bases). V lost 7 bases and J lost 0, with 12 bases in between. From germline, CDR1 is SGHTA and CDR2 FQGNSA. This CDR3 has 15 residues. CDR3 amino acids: CASKAGGTNTGELFF. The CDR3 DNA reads TGTGCCAGCAAAGCAGGGGGGACGAACACCGGGGAGCTGTTTTTT.

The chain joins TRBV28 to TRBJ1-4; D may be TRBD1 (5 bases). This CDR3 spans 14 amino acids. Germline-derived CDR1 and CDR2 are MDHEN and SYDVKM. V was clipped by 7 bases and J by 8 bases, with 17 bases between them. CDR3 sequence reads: CASKLGTRKEKLFF. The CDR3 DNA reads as TGTGCCAGCAAGCTCGGGACCCGTAAAGAAAAACTGTTTTTT.

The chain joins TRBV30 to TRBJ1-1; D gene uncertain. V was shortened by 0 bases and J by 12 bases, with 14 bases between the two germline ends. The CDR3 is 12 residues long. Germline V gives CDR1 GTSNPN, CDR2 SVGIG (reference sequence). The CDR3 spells CAWSVVARKTFF. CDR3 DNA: TGTGCCTGGAGTGTCGTGGCCCGAAAAACTTTCTTT.

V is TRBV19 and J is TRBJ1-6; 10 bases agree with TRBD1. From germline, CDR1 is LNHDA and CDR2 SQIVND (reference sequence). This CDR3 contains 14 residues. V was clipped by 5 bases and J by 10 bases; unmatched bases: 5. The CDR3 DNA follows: TGTGCCAGTAGTGGAGGACAGGGGGTCTCACCCCTCCACTTT. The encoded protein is CASSGGQGVSPLHF.

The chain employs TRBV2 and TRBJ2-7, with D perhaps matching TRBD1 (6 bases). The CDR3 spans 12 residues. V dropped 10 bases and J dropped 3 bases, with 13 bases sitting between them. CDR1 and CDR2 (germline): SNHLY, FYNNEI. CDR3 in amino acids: CATRTDYYEQYF. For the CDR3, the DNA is TGTGCCACCCGGACAGACTACTACGAGCAGTACTTC.

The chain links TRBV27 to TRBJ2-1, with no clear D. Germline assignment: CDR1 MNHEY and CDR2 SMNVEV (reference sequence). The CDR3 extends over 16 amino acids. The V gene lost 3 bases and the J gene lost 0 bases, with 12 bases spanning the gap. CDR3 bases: TGTGCCAGCAGTTTTTTGGGATGGAGCTCCTACAATGAGCAGTTCTTC. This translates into CASSFLGWSSYNEQFF.

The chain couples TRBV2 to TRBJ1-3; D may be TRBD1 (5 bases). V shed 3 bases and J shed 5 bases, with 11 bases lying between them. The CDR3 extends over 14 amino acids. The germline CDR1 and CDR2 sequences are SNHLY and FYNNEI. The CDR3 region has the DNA TGTGCCAGCAGTGACGGTGGGACCCGAAACACCATATATTTT. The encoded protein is CASSDGGTRNTIYF.

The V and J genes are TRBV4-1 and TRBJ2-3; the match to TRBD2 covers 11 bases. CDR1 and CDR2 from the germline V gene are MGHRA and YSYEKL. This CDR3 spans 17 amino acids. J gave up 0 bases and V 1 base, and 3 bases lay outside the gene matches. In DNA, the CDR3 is TGCGCCAGCAGCCAAGGGACTAGCGGGTTCAGCACAGATACGCAGTATTTT. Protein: CASSQGTSGFSTDTQYF.

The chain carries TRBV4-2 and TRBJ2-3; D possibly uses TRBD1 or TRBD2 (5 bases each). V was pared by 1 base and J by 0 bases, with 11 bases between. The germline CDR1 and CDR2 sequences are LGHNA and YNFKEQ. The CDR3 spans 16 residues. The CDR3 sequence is CASSQGGTRSTDTQYF. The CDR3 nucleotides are TGTGCCAGCAGCCAAGGAGGGACCCGTAGCACAGATACGCAGTATTTT.

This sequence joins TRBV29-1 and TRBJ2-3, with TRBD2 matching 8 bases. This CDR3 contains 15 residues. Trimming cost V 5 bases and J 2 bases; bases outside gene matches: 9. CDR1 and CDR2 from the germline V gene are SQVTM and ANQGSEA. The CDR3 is CSVRSGGPYTDTQYF. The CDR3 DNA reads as TGCAGCGTTAGGAGCGGGGGACCCTACACAGATACGCAGTATTTT.

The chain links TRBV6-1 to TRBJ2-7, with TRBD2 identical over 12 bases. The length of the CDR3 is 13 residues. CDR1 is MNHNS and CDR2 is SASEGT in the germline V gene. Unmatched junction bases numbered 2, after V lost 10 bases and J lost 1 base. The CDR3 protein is CAMGTSGSYEQYF. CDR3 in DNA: TGTGCCATGGGGACTAGCGGGTCCTACGAGCAGTACTTC.

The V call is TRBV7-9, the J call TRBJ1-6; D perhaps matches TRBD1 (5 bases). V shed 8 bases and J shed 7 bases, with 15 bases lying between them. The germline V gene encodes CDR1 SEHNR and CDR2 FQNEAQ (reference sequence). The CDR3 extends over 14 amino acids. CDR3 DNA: TGTGCCAGCCGGGGCCTTTTAAACAATTCACCCCTCCACTTT. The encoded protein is CASRGLLNNSPLHF.

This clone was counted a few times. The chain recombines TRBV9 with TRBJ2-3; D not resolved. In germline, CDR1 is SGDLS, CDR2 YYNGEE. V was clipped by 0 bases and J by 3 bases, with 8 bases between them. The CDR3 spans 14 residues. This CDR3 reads CASSVARETDTQYF. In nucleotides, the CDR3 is TGTGCCAGCAGCGTAGCTAGGGAAACAGATACGCAGTATTTT.

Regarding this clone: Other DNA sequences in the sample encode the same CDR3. CDR3 amino acids: CASSWDTGSYEQYF. CDR3 DNA sequence: TGCGCCAGCAGCTGGGACACCGGCTCCTACGAGCAGTACTTC. The chain links TRBV5-1 to TRBJ2-7; maybe TRBD1 (6 bases). Trimming removed 3 bases from V and 0 bases from J, with 10 bases in between. The germline gives CDR1 SGHRS, CDR2 YFSETQ. This CDR3 comprises 14 residues.

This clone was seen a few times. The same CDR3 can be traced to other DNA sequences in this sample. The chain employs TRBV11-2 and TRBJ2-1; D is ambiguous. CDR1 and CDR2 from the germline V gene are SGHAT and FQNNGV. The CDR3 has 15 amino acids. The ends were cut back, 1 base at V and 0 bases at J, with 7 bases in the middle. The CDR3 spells CASSLGRSSYNEQFF. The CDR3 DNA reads TGTGCCAGCAGCTTAGGCCGTTCCTCCTACAATGAGCAGTTCTTC.

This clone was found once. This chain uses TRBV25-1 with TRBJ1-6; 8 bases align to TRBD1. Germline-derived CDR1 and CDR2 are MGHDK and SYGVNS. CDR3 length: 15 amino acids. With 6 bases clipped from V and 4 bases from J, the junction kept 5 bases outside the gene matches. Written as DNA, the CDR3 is TGTGCCAGCAGGGGACAGGCTTCGTATAATTCACCCCTCCACTTT. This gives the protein CASRGQASYNSPLHF.

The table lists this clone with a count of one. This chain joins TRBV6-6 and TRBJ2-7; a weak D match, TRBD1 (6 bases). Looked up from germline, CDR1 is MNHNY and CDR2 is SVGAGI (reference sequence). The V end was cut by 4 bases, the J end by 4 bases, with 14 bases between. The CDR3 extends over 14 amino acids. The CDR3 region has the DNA TGTGCCAGCAGTTCGACAGGAGGTGGTTACGAGCAGTACTTC. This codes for CASSSTGGGYEQYF.

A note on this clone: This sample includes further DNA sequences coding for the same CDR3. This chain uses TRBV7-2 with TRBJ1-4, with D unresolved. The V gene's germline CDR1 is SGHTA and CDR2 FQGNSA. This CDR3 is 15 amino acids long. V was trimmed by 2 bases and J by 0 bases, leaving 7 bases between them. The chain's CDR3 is CASSLRAATNEKLFF. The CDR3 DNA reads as TGTGCCAGCAGCTTACGGGCTGCAACTAATGAAAAACTGTTTTTT.

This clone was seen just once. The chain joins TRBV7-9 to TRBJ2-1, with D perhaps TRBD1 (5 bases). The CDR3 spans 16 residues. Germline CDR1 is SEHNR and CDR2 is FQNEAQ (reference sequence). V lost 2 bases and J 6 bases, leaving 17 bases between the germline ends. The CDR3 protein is CASSLLLLGAANEQFF. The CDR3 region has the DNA TGTGCCAGCAGCTTACTACTCCTAGGGGCCGCCAATGAGCAGTTCTTC. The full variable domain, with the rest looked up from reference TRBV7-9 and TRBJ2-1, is DTGVSQNPRHKITKRGQNVTFRCDPISEHNRLYWYRQTLGQGPEFLTYFQNEAQLEKSRLLSDRFSAERPKGSFSTLEIQRTEQGDSAMYLCASSLLLLGAANEQFFGPGTRLTVL.

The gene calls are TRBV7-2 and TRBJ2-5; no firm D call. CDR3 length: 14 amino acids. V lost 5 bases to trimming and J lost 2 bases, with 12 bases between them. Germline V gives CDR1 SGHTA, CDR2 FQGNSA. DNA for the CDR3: TGTGCCAGCAGCCCACCTCCGGTGCAAGAGACCCAGTACTTC. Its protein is CASSPPPVQETQYF. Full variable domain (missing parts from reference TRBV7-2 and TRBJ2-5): GAGVSQSPSNKVTEKGKDVELRCDPISGHTALYWYRQSLGQGLEFLIYFQGNSAPDKSGLPSDRFSAERTGGSVSTLTIQRTQQEDSAVYLCASSPPPVQETQYFGPGTRLLVL.

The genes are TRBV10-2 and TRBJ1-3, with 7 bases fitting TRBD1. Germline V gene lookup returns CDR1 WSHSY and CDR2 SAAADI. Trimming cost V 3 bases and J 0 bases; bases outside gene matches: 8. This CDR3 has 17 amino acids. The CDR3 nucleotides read TGCGCCAGCAGTGATGTGGGACAGAGGATCTCTGGAAACACCATATATTTT. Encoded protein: CASSDVGQRISGNTIYF.

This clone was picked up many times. CDR3 sequence reads: CASSLGRAGGTDTQYF. Here the CDR3 DNA reads TGTGCCAGCAGCTTAGGGCGAGCGGGGGGGACCGATACGCAGTATTTT. The V gene is TRBV7-2, the J gene TRBJ2-3, with 10 positions matching TRBD2. CDR1 and CDR2 from the germline V gene are SGHTA and FQGNSA. Trimming took 1 base from V and 6 from J; bases not matched to a gene: 7. CDR3 size: 16 residues.

The CDR3 bases are TGTGCCAGCAGTGATAGGCTAGCGGGAGTTGAGACCCAGTACTTC. As protein: CASSDRLAGVETQYF. V and J are TRBV6-1 and TRBJ2-5; 10 bases are a match to TRBD2. The germline gives CDR1 MNHNS, CDR2 SASEGT. The CDR3 sequence is 15 residues long. The junction had 6 bases not matched to a gene; V was cut back by 3 bases and J by 5 bases.

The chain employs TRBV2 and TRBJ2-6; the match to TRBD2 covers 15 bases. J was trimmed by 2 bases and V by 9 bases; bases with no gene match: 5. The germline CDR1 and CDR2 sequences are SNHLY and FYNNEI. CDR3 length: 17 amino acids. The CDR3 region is CARGTSGRSPGANVLTF. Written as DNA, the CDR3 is TGTGCCAGAGGGACTAGCGGGAGGTCCCCTGGGGCCAACGTCCTGACTTTC.

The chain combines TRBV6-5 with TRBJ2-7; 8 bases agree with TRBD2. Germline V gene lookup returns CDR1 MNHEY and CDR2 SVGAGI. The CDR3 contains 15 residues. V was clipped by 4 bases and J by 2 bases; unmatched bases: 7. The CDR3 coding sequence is TGTGCCAGCAGTTCCGGGCGCGGGGGGACCTACGAGCAGTACTTC. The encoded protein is CASSSGRGGTYEQYF.

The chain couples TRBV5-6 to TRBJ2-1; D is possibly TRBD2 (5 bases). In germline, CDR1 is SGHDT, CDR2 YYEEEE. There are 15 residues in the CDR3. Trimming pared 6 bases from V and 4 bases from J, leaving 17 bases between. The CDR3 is CASTRGLELYNEQFF. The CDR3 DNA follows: TGTGCCAGCACCAGAGGGCTGGAGTTATACAATGAGCAGTTCTTC.

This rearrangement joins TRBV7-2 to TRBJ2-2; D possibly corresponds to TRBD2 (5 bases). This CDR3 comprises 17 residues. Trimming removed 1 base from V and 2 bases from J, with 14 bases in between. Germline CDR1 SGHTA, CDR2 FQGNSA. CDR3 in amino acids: CASSLERHTANTGELFF. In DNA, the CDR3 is TGTGCCAGCAGCTTAGAGCGGCACACAGCTAACACCGGGGAGCTGTTTTTT.

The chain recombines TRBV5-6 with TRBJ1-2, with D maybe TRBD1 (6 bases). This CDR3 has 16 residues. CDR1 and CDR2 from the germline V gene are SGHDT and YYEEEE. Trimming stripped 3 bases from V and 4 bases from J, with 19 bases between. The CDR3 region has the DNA TGTGCCAGCAGCTCGCGCTGGATGGACAGCCTCTATGGCTACACCTTC. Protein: CASSSRWMDSLYGYTF. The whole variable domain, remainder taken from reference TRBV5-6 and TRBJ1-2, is DAGVTQSPTHLIKTRGQQVTLRCSPKSGHDTVSWYQQALGQGPQFIFQYYEEEERQRGNFPDRFSGHQFPNYSSELNVNALLLGDSALYLCASSSRWMDSLYGYTFGSGTRLTVV.

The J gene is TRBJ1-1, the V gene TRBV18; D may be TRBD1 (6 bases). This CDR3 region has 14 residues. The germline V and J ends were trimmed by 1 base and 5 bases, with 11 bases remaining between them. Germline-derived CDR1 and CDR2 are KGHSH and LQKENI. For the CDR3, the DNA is TGTGCCAGCTCACCACGACAGGCGGAGACTGAAGCTTTCTTT. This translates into CASSPRQAETEAFF.